The source of this TCR beta chain is a study of T-cell reconstitution after alpha-beta-depleted transplantation in children. Study-wide findings and caveats: Where some patients showed high TCRbeta diversity at day 60, it came from recipient T cells and thymic progenitors that had survived.

This clonotype was found many times. Its cognate antigen is unknown. TCRbeta library construction was performed incorporating unique molecular identifiers. Each CDR3 protein gets one entry after TCRdb re-called the PCR reads with MiXCR. The table includes around 5,900 distinct CDR3 sequences, roughly a sixth detected once. Germline loops: CDR1 LGHNA, CDR2 YNFKEQ. The CDR3 is 17 residues long. After removal of 1 base from V and 4 bases from J, the junction contained 11 bases not matched to a gene. The TCR sequence derives from a patient aged 2-10 years who had a stem cell transplant for inherited bone marrow failure, so the T cells may come from the graft donor. Sequenced material: PBMCs, mostly from graft donor cells, taken 180 days after TCRalphabeta/CD19-depleted stem cell transplant. The genes are TRBV4-2 and TRBJ2-7, with 9 bases matching TRBD2. Here the CDR3 DNA reads TGTGCCAGCAGCCAAGCGGCTCTCGCGGGAGGGGGTTACGAGCAGTACTTC. Translation: CASSQAALAGGGYEQYF.